Listed below are T cell receptor beta chains from one sample, sequenced in a study of blood T cell repertoires in COVID-19. Sequencing was performed with immunoSEQ multiplex PCR; in TCRdb, only in-frame clones are kept and a portion is missing. The data show approximately 290,000 clones, 85% to 90% seen once. Sequencing was done on a sample of peripheral blood. Receptors originate from a man aged 25-40 years with acute or convalescent COVID-19. Each CDR3 is given with its conserved first and last residue. Fields, in order: clone size, D gene, J gene, V gene, CDR3 DNA, CDR3 protein. A D gene is named only where the DNA matches it firmly. The size entry is marked missing in some rows and otherwise reads once, few, many or a size class.

size: .
D: .
J: TRBJ1-6
V: TRBV18
DNA: TGTGCCAGCTCTTACCGGGATCCTTACTCCTATAATTCACCCCTCCACTTT
CDR3: CASSYRDPYSYNSPLHF

size: .
D: .
J: TRBJ2-7
V: TRBV29-1
DNA: TGCAGCGTTGTGGAGGTTTACGAGCAGTACTTC
CDR3: CSVVEVYEQYF

size: once
D: TRBD2
J: TRBJ2-7
V: TRBV5-5
DNA: TGTGCCAGCAGCTTGGACGGGACGACTAGCGGAGGACTCTACGAGCAGTACTTC
CDR3: CASSLDGTTSGGLYEQYF

size: .
D: TRBD2
J: TRBJ2-1
V: TRBV28
DNA: TGTGCCAGCAGCCGAGTCGAGGGACTAGCAAAGTGGTATGGTTATGAGCAGTTCTTC
CDR3: CASSRVEGLAKWYGYEQFF

size: .
D: .
J: TRBJ1-6
V: TRBV7-5
DNA: TGTGCCAGGCCTCTCCCCGGGACTTGGGCCTATTCACCCCTCCACTTT
CDR3: CARPLPGTWAYSPLHF

size: .
D: .
J: TRBJ2-3
V: TRBV30
DNA: TGTGCCTTCAATTACCCGGGTGCGCAGTATTTT
CDR3: CAFNYPGAQYF

size: .
D: TRBD2
J: TRBJ2-7
V: TRBV11-2
DNA: TGTGCCAGCAGCCTTGGACTAGCGGGAGTGCAGTACTTC
CDR3: CASSLGLAGVQYF

size: .
D: .
J: TRBJ2-2
V: TRBV29-1
DNA: TGCAGCGTCAGGCAAGCGGGTCCAAACACCGGGGAGCTGTTTTTT
CDR3: CSVRQAGPNTGELFF

size: .
D: TRBD1
J: TRBJ1-5
V: TRBV11-2
DNA: TGTGCCAGCAGCTCCGGACAGGGGGCCTATCAGCCCCAGCATTTT
CDR3: CASSSGQGAYQPQHF

size: .
D: .
J: TRBJ2-3
V: TRBV5-6
DNA: TGTGCCAGCAGCTTCCGCAGGGGAGCCACAGATACGCAGTATTTT
CDR3: CASSFRRGATDTQYF

size: .
D: TRBD2
J: TRBJ2-7
V: TRBV4-1
DNA: TGCGCCAGCAGGGGGGCGGGGGGCGAGCAGTACTTC
CDR3: CASRGAGGEQYF

size: .
D: .
J: TRBJ1-4
V: TRBV14
DNA: TGTGCCAGCAGCCAACGACAGAGACTTCGGGATGAAAAACTGTTTTTT
CDR3: CASSQRQRLRDEKLFF

size: .
D: .
J: TRBJ2-7
V: TRBV3-1/TRBV3-2
DNA: TGTGCCAGCAGCCAAATCTCCAGCGAGCAGTACTTC
CDR3: CASSQISSEQYF

size: .
D: .
J: TRBJ1-5
V: TRBV27
DNA: TGTGCCAGCAGCCGGGGGCCCCAGCATTTT
CDR3: CASSRGPQHF

size: once
D: .
J: TRBJ1-5
V: TRBV20-1
DNA: TGCAGTGCTAGTGTTTCGGTCCAAAATCAGCCCCAGCATTTT
CDR3: CSASVSVQNQPQHF

size: .
D: .
J: TRBJ2-7
V: TRBV5-1
DNA: TGCGCCAGCAGCCCGGGGGCGGGAGCTTACGAGCAGTACTTC
CDR3: CASSPGAGAYEQYF

size: .
D: TRBD1
J: TRBJ1-6
V: TRBV18
DNA: TGTGCCAGCTCACCATACGACAGGGAATATAATTCACCCCTCCACTTT
CDR3: CASSPYDREYNSPLHF

size: .
D: TRBD1
J: TRBJ2-1
V: TRBV4-1
DNA: TGCGCCAGCAGCCAGCCGGGACAGGGGACGAGGGAGCAGTTCTTC
CDR3: CASSQPGQGTREQFF

size: .
D: TRBD1
J: TRBJ1-5
V: TRBV27
DNA: TGTGCCAGCATGCGACAGGGGGCGAGGGGACAGCCCCAGCATTTT
CDR3: CASMRQGARGQPQHF

size: few
D: .
J: TRBJ1-5
V: TRBV2
DNA: TGTGCCAGCAGTGATCGGGGGGTTCAGCCCCAGCATTTT
CDR3: CASSDRGVQPQHF

size: .
D: TRBD1
J: TRBJ1-4
V: TRBV4-1
DNA: TGCGCCAGCAGCCAGGGACAGGGATCGAGGACTAATGAAAAACTGTTTTTT
CDR3: CASSQGQGSRTNEKLFF

size: few
D: .
J: TRBJ1-1
V: TRBV30
DNA: TGTGCCTGGAGTCCCGGGGGGTTTTCTGAAGCTTTCTTT
CDR3: CAWSPGGFSEAFF

size: .
D: .
J: TRBJ2-3
V: TRBV30
DNA: TGTGCCTGGGCACAGGGTTCTAGCACAGATACGCAGTATTTT
CDR3: CAWAQGSSTDTQYF

size: .
D: .
J: TRBJ2-1
V: TRBV5-1
DNA: TGCGCCAGCAGTATACCCCCGAGCTCCTACAATGAGCAGTTCTTC
CDR3: CASSIPPSSYNEQFF

size: .
D: .
J: TRBJ1-2
V: TRBV6-6
DNA: TGTGCCAGCAAACCGGGAGCTTACTATGGCTACACCTTC
CDR3: CASKPGAYYGYTF

size: few
D: TRBD1
J: TRBJ1-1
V: TRBV29-1
DNA: TGCAGCGTTGAAGATTGGACAGGGGTGCACACTGAAGCTTTCTTT
CDR3: CSVEDWTGVHTEAFF

size: once
D: TRBD1
J: TRBJ1-5
V: TRBV6-6
DNA: TGTGCCAGCAGTACAGGACAGGGGAGCAATCAGCCCCAGCATTTT
CDR3: CASSTGQGSNQPQHF

size: .
D: TRBD1
J: TRBJ2-2
V: TRBV2
DNA: TGTGCCAGCAGTGACGACAGGGGATTCACCGGGGAGCTGTTTTTT
CDR3: CASSDDRGFTGELFF

size: .
D: TRBD1
J: TRBJ2-6
V: TRBV15
DNA: TGTGCCACCAGCAGAGACTTTCGGGGACAGGGGGACAACGTCCTGACTTTC
CDR3: CATSRDFRGQGDNVLTF

size: .
D: .
J: TRBJ2-3
V: TRBV5-4
DNA: TGTGCCAGCAGTGCCGGATGGTTAGCGGACTTCACAGATACGCAGTATTTT
CDR3: CASSAGWLADFTDTQYF